The source of this TCR beta chain is a study of shared clonotypes between healthy human individuals. Note on this clone: This same CDR3 is encoded by further DNA sequences in the sample.

The V gene's germline CDR1 is KGHSH and CDR2 LQKENI. This CDR3 has 14 amino acids. V shed 5 bases, J shed 0 bases, and the junction held 4 bases outside the gene matches. TCRdb keeps only in-frame clones here, not all; method: immunoSEQ multiplex PCR. This table holds some 2,500,000 clones, around 90% found once. The clonotype originates from a man in his late teens or twenties in good health. Some clones in this sample may be carry-over from other donors' samples. Sequencing used naive CD4+ T cells from PBMCs. This sample's subset: CD45RA+ positively selected. The chain employs TRBV18 and TRBJ2-7; TRBD1 agrees at 7 bases. The CDR3 DNA reads TGTGCCAGCTCAGCCGACAGGGACTCCTACGAGCAGTACTTC. Protein: CASSADRDSYEQYF.